These T cell receptor beta chains were read from a single sample in a study of blood T cell repertoires in COVID-19. This table comes from immunoSEQ multiplex PCR, and its TCRdb copy is limited to in-frame clones, with some not included. The sample lists some 77,000 clones, around nine tenths occurring once. The sequencing input was peripheral blood. The receptors derive from a man aged 25 to 40 with acute or convalescent COVID-19. The CDR3 runs from the conserved cysteine through the conserved F or W. D genes are given only for firm matches. Clone sizes are given selectively: once, few, many, or a class where the clone is expanded.

>TRBV18|TRBJ2-2|-|-
TGTGCCAGCACCCCCCTGGGAGACGGGGACACCGGGGAGCTGTTTTTT
CASTPLGDGDTGELFF
>TRBV7-2|TRBJ2-3|TRBD2|once
TGTGCCAGCAGCTCGGCGGGAGGCCCAGATACGCAGTATTTT
CASSSAGGPDTQYF
>TRBV11-2|TRBJ2-7|TRBD2|-
TGTGCCAGCAGCTCTACTAGCGGGAGTTACGAGCAGTACTTC
CASSSTSGSYEQYF
>TRBV3-1/TRBV3-2|TRBJ2-1|-|-
TGTGCCAGCAGCCCTCCGGGGAGATCGCAGTTCTTC
CASSPPGRSQFF
>TRBV28|TRBJ1-2|-|-
TGTGCCAGCACCCAGGGAGGTGGCTACACCTTC
CASTQGGGYTF
>TRBV5-1|TRBJ2-3|-|-
TGCGCCAGCAGCCGGACCAATCTAGGAGGAGGTGATACGCAGTATTTT
CASSRTNLGGGDTQYF
>TRBV24-1|TRBJ2-1|-|-
TGTGCCACCAGTACGACCTTCGGGAAAGGCCACAATGAGCAGTTCTTC
CATSTTFGKGHNEQFF
>TRBV13|TRBJ2-6|TRBD1|-
TGTGCCAGCAGATCCCCCTTAGGACAGGGAAGCTCTGGGGCCAACGTCCTGACTTTC
CASRSPLGQGSSGANVLTF
>TRBV10-2|TRBJ2-2|TRBD2|-
TGCGCCAGCCAGCGGGGCGGGGAGCTGTTTTTT
CASQRGGELFF
>TRBV6-6|TRBJ1-3|-|once
TGTGCCAGCACCAGGGGCACCTCAGGCAACACCATATATTTT
CASTRGTSGNTIYF
>TRBV28|TRBJ2-7|-|-
TGTGCCAGTAGCCCTCAAGTGCTCGAGCAGTACTTC
CASSPQVLEQYF
>TRBV18|TRBJ2-7|TRBD1|-
TGTGCCAGCTCGTACGACAGGACAGGGACCTACGAGCAGTACTTC
CASSYDRTGTYEQYF
>TRBV28|TRBJ1-4|TRBD1|few
TGTGCCAGCCTACAGGGGGGGACTAATGAAAAACTGTTTTTT
CASLQGGTNEKLFF
>TRBV4-3|TRBJ2-7|TRBD2|-
TGCGCCAGCAGCCTTGCGGTGGGCGGGAGCTACGAGCAGTACTTC
CASSLAVGGSYEQYF
>TRBV6-1|TRBJ2-7|-|once
TGTGCCAGCAGTTATTACAGCTCCTACGAGCAGTACTTC
CASSYYSSYEQYF
>TRBV6-5|TRBJ1-5|TRBD1|few
TGTGCCAGCAGAGGAGGGGGCCCGTTAGAGCATTTT
CASRGGGPLEHF
>TRBV29-1|TRBJ2-5|TRBD1|-
TGCAGCGGGGGACAGGGAAAAGAGACCCAGTACTTC
CSGGQGKETQYF
>TRBV28|TRBJ2-1|-|-
TGTGCCAGCAGTGCCCCCGGGACTTCTCTGAATGAGCAGTTCTTC
CASSAPGTSLNEQFF
>TRBV24-1|TRBJ2-3|TRBD1|many
TGTGCCACCAGTGTTTTGTCTGGACTGACAGGGACAGATACGCAGTATTTT
CATSVLSGLTGTDTQYF
>TRBV27|TRBJ2-1|-|-
TGTGCCAGCAGTTTAATTACGCTGACTAACAATGAGCAGTTCTTC
CASSLITLTNNEQFF
>TRBV18|TRBJ2-1|TRBD2|-
TGTGCCAGCTCACCAACAACTTTAGCGGGAGAGTACAATGAGCAGTTCTTC
CASSPTTLAGEYNEQFF
>TRBV24-1|TRBJ2-7|-|-
TGTGCCACCAGTGATCCCGCCTACGAGCAGTACTTC
CATSDPAYEQYF
>TRBV19|TRBJ2-3|TRBD2|-
TGTGCCAGTAGCCGACCAATAGCGGGAGGGCCGGGAGATACGCAGTATTTT
CASSRPIAGGPGDTQYF
>TRBV7-2|TRBJ2-7|-|-
TGTGCCAGCAGCGGGCAGGGTTCCGAGCAGTACTTC
CASSGQGSEQYF
>TRBV28|TRBJ2-3|TRBD2|-
TGTGCCAGCAGGCTACTAGCGGGCTCCCTTGGGGGTACGCAGTATTTT
CASRLLAGSLGGTQYF
>TRBV9|TRBJ1-1|-|-
TGTGCCAGCAGCCCCCGAACCGACAGGGAAGCTTTCTTT
CASSPRTDREAFF
>TRBV5-1|TRBJ2-2|-|-
TGCGCCAGCAGGGCCTCAAACGCGAACACCGGGGAGCTGTTTTTT
CASRASNANTGELFF
>TRBV13|TRBJ2-7|TRBD2|-
TGTGCCAGCAGCCGCGGGAGTACCTACGAGCAGTACTTC
CASSRGSTYEQYF
>TRBV18|TRBJ1-1|TRBD1|-
TGTGCCAGCTCACCACCGGGACAGGGCCGGGGAGCTTTCTTT
CASSPPGQGRGAFF